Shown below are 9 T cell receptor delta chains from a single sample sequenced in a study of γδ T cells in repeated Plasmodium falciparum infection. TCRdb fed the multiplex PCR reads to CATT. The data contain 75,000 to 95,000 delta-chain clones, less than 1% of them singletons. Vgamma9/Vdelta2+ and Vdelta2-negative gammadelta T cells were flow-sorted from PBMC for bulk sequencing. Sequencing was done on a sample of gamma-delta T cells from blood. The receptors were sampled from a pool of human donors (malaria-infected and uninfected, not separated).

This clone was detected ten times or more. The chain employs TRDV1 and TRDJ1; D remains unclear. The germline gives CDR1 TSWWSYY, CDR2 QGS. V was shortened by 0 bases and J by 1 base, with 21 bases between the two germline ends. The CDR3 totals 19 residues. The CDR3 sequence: CALGELPNQLSLSTDKLIF. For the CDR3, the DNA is TGTGCTCTTGGGGAACTACCTAATCAGCTCTCTTTGAGCACCGATAAACTCATCTTT.

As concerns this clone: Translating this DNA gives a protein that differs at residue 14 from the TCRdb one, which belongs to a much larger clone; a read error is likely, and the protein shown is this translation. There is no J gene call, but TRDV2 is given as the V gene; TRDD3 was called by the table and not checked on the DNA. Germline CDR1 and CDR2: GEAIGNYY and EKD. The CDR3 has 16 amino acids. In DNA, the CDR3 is TGTGCCTGTGACCAAATGAGTGCCTGGGACACCCGACAGGTGTTTTTC. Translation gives CACDQMSAWDTRQVFF.

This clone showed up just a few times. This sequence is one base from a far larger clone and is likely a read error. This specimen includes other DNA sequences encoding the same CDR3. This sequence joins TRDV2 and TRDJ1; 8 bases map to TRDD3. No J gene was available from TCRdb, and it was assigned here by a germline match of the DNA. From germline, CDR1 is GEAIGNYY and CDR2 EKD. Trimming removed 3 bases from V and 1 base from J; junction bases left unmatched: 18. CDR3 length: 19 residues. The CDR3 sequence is CACDPTGGPRSSRTDKLIF. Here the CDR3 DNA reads TGTGCCTGTGACCCTACTGGGGGCCCCCGGAGCTCCCGCACCGATAAACTCATCTTT.

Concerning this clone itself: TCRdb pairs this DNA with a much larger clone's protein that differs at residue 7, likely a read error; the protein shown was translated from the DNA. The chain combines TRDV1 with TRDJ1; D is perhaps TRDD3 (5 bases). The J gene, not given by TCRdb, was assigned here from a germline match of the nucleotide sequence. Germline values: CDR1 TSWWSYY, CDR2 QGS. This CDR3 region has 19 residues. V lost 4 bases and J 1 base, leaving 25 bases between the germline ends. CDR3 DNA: TGTGCTCTTGGGGTCCATCTCGGACATAGCTCATACGGCACCGATAAACTCATCTTT. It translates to CALGVHLGHSSYGTDKLIF.

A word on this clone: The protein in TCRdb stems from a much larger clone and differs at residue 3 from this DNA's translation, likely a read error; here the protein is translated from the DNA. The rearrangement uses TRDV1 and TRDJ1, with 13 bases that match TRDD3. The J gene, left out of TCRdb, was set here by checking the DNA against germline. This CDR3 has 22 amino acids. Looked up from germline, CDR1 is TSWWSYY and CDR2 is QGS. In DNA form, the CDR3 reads TGTGCTTTTGGGGCAATTTCCCACCGCCATCTTACTGGGGGATACGCGTCCGATAAACTCATCTTT. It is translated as CAFGAISHRHLTGGYASDKLIF.

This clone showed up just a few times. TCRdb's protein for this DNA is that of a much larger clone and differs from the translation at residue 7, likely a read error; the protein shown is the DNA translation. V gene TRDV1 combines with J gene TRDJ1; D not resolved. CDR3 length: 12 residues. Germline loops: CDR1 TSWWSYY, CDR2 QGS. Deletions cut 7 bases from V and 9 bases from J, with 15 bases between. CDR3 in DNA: TGTGCTCTTGTATCAGTGGAGACGGAACTCATCTTT. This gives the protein CALVSVETELIF.

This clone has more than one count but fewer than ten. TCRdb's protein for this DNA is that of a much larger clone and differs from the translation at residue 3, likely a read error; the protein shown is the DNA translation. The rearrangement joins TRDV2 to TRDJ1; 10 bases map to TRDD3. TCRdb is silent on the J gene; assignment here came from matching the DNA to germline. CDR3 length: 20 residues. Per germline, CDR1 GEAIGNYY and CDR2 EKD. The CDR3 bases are TGTGCCCGTGACAACCCACTGGGGGATTCCGCCCAGGTGTACACCGATAAACTCATCTTT. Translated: CARDNPLGDSAQVYTDKLIF.

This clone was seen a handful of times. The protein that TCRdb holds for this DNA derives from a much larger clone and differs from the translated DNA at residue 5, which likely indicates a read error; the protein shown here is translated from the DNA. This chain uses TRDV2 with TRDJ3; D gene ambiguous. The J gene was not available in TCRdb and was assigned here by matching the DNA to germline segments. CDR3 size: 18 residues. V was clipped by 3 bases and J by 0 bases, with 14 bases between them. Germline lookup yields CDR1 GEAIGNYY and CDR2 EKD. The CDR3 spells CACDGMGESSWDTRQMFF. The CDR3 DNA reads TGTGCCTGTGACGGAATGGGTGAAAGCTCCTGGGACACCCGACAGATGTTTTTC.

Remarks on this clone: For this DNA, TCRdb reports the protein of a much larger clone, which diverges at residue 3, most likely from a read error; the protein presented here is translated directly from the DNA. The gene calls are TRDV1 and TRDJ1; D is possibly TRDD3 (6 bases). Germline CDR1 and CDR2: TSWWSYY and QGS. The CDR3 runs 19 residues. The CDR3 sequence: CAPGELKVTTVRYTDKLIF. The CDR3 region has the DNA TGTGCTCCTGGGGAACTAAAGGTGACTACTGTTCGGTACACCGATAAACTCATCTTT.